Below are 20 T cell receptor beta chains sequenced from a single sample in a study of identical twins. TCRdb re-analysed the 5' RACE reads in MiXCR, keeping a single row per CDR3 protein. The sample contains approximately 94,000 distinct CDR3 sequences, under 7% of which appear only once. Material: memory T cells sorted from blood. These receptor sequences come from a woman between 50 and 59 years old in good health.

This clonotype was observed many times. The rearrangement joins TRBV6-1 to TRBJ1-3, with a possible D match to TRBD1 (5 bases). With 2 bases removed from V and 0 bases from J, the gap between germline ends came to 14 bases. CDR3 length: 17 residues. Germline V CDR1 and CDR2: MNHNS, SASEGT. CDR3 in DNA: TGTGCCAGCAGTGAAATTCTGCGGGGCTCCTCTGGAAACACCATATATTTT. It is translated as CASSEILRGSSGNTIYF.

There are many counts of this clonotype. The rearrangement links TRBV4-1 to TRBJ1-1; no reliable D call. The germline V and J ends were trimmed by 0 bases and 0 bases, with 5 bases remaining between them. This CDR3 has 14 residues. Per the germline V gene, CDR1 is MGHRA and CDR2 is YSYEKL. CDR3 sequence: CASSQDRVNTEAFF. The CDR3 DNA sequence: TGCGCCAGCAGCCAAGATAGGGTGAACACTGAAGCTTTCTTT.

This clonotype was counted ten times or more. V is TRBV12-3 or TRBV12-4 and J is TRBJ1-5, with D uncertain. V was shortened by 4 bases and J by 2 bases, with 18 bases between the two germline ends. The CDR3 is 17 amino acids. In DNA form, the CDR3 reads TGTGCCAGCAGTTCCCCCCGGGGAGGGAAGGGCAATCAGCCCCAGCATTTT. Encoded protein: CASSSPRGGKGNQPQHF.

Many counts were recorded for this clonotype. V and J are TRBV5-1 and TRBJ2-5; weak D call: TRBD1 (6 bases). CDR1 SGHRS and CDR2 YFSETQ come from the germline V gene. This CDR3 has 13 residues. The V end lost 2 bases, the J end lost 5 bases, and 10 bases lay between the germline ends. CDR3: CASSFEQGETQYF. CDR3 DNA: TGCGCCAGCAGCTTTGAACAGGGCGAGACCCAGTACTTC.

At least ten counts were recorded for this clonotype. The rearrangement links TRBV7-2 to TRBJ2-3; no reliable D call. Germline CDR1 is SGHTA and CDR2 is FQGNSA. The CDR3 has 11 residues. The ends were cut back, 3 bases at V and 7 bases at J, with 5 bases in the middle. CDR3: CASSFGYTQYF. CDR3 DNA: TGTGCCAGCAGCTTCGGGTATACGCAGTATTTT.

This clonotype was observed many times. The V call is TRBV29-1, the J call TRBJ2-2; D gene ambiguous. The CDR3 runs 13 residues. V shed 3 bases and J shed 3 bases, with 8 bases lying between them. Per the germline V gene, CDR1 is SQVTM and CDR2 is ANQGSEA. The CDR3 region is CSVDLGYTGELFF. CDR3 DNA sequence: TGCAGCGTTGATCTTGGGTACACCGGGGAGCTGTTTTTT.

This clonotype showed up many times. V usage is TRBV5-5 and J usage is TRBJ2-7; no clear D gene. The CDR3 contains 14 residues. Germline V CDR1 and CDR2: SGHKS, YYEKEE (reference sequence). The V end lost 2 bases, the J end lost 7 bases, and 16 bases lay between the germline ends. CDR3: CASSLDILPGEQYV. Here the CDR3 DNA reads TGTGCCAGCAGCTTAGACATCCTACCTGGGGAGCAGTACGTC.

This clonotype was seen at least ten times. This chain joins TRBV30 and TRBJ2-7, with D unclear. From germline, CDR1 is GTSNPN and CDR2 SVGIG (reference sequence). This CDR3 is built from 13 residues. Trimming removed 0 bases from V and 4 bases from J, with 10 bases in between. CDR3 DNA sequence: TGTGCCTGGAGTGTCGCAGAAAATTACGAGCAGTACTTC. Translating it yields CAWSVAENYEQYF.

This clonotype was seen more than once but under ten times. The genes are TRBV3-1 and TRBJ2-5; a possible D gene is TRBD1 (5 bases). Looked up from germline, CDR1 is LGHDT and CDR2 is YNNKEL (reference sequence). This CDR3 spans 16 amino acids. Trimming stripped 0 bases from V and 1 base from J, with 12 bases between. CDR3 region: CASSQDKGNPQETQYF. Here the CDR3 DNA reads TGTGCCAGCAGCCAAGATAAGGGGAACCCCCAAGAGACCCAGTACTTC.

This clonotype has a count of ten or more. The CDR3 spells CASSQDGRGSIYNEQFF. Here the CDR3 DNA reads TGTGCCAGCAGCCAAGATGGACGAGGGAGTATATACAATGAGCAGTTCTTC. V usage is TRBV4-2 and J usage is TRBJ2-1, with D possibly being TRBD2 (5 bases). Germline V gives CDR1 LGHNA, CDR2 YNFKEQ. The V end was cut by 0 bases, the J end by 4 bases, with 16 bases between. This CDR3 comprises 17 residues.

This clonotype was recorded many times. The CDR3, as DNA: TGTGCCAGTGCCATGGCGGGATCCACAGATACGCAGTATTTT. It encodes CASAMAGSTDTQYF. The gene calls are TRBV19 and TRBJ2-3, with TRBD2 as a possible D gene (6 bases). This CDR3 region has 14 residues. The germline V and J ends were trimmed by 8 bases and 2 bases, with 14 bases remaining between them. CDR1 and CDR2 (germline): LNHDA, SQIVND (reference sequence).

This clonotype was counted ten times or more. The V gene is TRBV12-3 or TRBV12-4, the J gene TRBJ1-2, with 10 bases fitting TRBD1. V lost 4 bases and J lost 8; bases outside the gene matches: 19. The length of the CDR3 is 18 residues. This CDR3 is CASSSSPGTGVPRRGYTF. The CDR3 region has the DNA TGTGCCAGCAGTTCGAGCCCCGGGACAGGGGTCCCAAGGAGGGGCTACACCTTC.

This clonotype was picked up a small number of times. The chain carries TRBV19 and TRBJ1-3; D is uncertain. The V and J ends lost 0 bases and 4 bases respectively, with 10 bases between them. The germline V gene encodes CDR1 LNHDA and CDR2 SQIVND (reference sequence). This CDR3 has 15 residues. The CDR3 bases are TGTGCCAGTAGTATAGAGGAAGCAGCGGGAAACACCATATATTTT. Translation gives CASSIEEAAGNTIYF.

In this sample, this clonotype turned up many times. J is TRBJ2-2 and V is TRBV29-1; no reliable D call. Per the germline V gene, CDR1 is SQVTM and CDR2 is ANQGSEA. Between the trimmed V and J ends, which lost 4 bases and 5 bases, there was a span of 14 bases. The CDR3 runs to 14 residues. The CDR3 nucleotides are TGCAGCGTTGGAGGATATGGTGGAACCGGGGAGCTGTTTTTT. It is translated as CSVGGYGGTGELFF.

This clonotype was observed at least ten times. The chain recombines TRBV6-5 with TRBJ1-2, with D perhaps TRBD1 (6 bases). CDR3 length: 15 residues. The V gene's germline CDR1 is MNHEY and CDR2 SVGAGI. Trimming removed 7 bases from V and 2 bases from J, with 17 bases in between. The CDR3 DNA sequence: TGTGCCAGCACCACCCTCAGGGGATACAACTATGGCTACACCTTC. It specifies CASTTLRGYNYGYTF.

This clonotype was counted many times. The chain joins TRBV11-1 to TRBJ2-1, with 7 nucleotides matching TRBD1. CDR3 length equals 14 residues. CDR1 and CDR2 (germline): SGHAT, FQDESV (reference sequence). V dropped 4 bases and J dropped 1; count of bases not matched to a gene: 1. The CDR3 sequence is CASSSGQSYNEQFF. As DNA, the CDR3 is TGTGCCAGCAGCTCGGGACAGTCCTACAATGAGCAGTTCTTC.

The genes are TRBV7-2 and TRBJ2-4; a possible D gene is TRBD2 (6 bases). Between the trimmed V and J ends, which lost 5 bases and 6 bases, there was a span of 11 bases. The germline CDR1 and CDR2 sequences are SGHTA and FQGNSA. There are 13 residues in the CDR3. The CDR3 bases are TGTGCCAGCAGCAAAGTGGGGGGAAACATTCAGTACTTC. Its protein product is CASSKVGGNIQYF.

The V and J genes are TRBV27 and TRBJ2-1, with 12 bases that match TRBD2. The CDR3 is made up of 16 amino acids. V gave up 3 bases and J gave up 6 bases; unmatched junction bases: 6. From germline, CDR1 is MNHEY and CDR2 SMNVEV (reference sequence). The CDR3 DNA is TGTGCCAGCAGTTTGCTAGCGGGAGGGCCGGGCAATGAGCAGTTCTTC. Translated, it gives CASSLLAGGPGNEQFF.

This clonotype is medium-sized within its sample. This chain connects TRBV19 to TRBJ2-1; D ambiguous. The CDR3 has 13 residues. Trimming took off 2 bases at V and 4 bases at J, with 6 bases between the two ends. CDR1 is LNHDA and CDR2 is SQIVND in the germline V gene (reference sequence). CDR3 nucleotides: TGTGCCAGTAGTATATCGCGGTACAATGAGCAGTTCTTC. This codes for CASSISRYNEQFF.

This clonotype was observed a handful of times. J is TRBJ1-1 and V is TRBV10-3; the D gene is possibly TRBD1 (5 bases). Trimming shortened V by 10 bases and J by 1 base, and 13 bases separated the two germline ends. The CDR3 consists of 13 residues. In germline, CDR1 is ENHRY, CDR2 SYGVKD. The CDR3 sequence is CATQKGQNTEAFF. DNA of the CDR3: TGTGCCACTCAGAAAGGACAGAACACTGAAGCTTTCTTT.